This entry features one T cell receptor (beta chain) sequence. Antigen specificity is unknown. Generated by immunoSEQ multiplex PCR, the TCRdb table keeps only in-frame clones and is missing some. The sample consists of about 36,000 clones, 77% of them appearing once. This entry comes from a study of CD4 T cells in relation to SARS-CoV-2 and coronaviruses. Trimming removed 0 bases from V and 3 bases from J; junction bases left unmatched: 3. Germline V gene lookup returns CDR1 SGHTA and CDR2 FQGNSA. CDR3 length: 15 amino acids. This clonotype originated in an adult with COVID-19. The chain couples TRBV7-2 to TRBJ2-7; 9 bases map to TRBD1. Sequenced material: memory CD4+ T cells from PBMCs, cultured in vitro. Here the CDR3 DNA reads TGTGCCAGCAGCTTAGCACAGGGGGCCAACTACGAGCAGTACTTC. Residues: CASSLAQGANYEQYF.